Shown below are 4 T cell receptor beta chains from a single sample sequenced in a study of human T cells and chemical hapten exposure. TCRdb called the RACE reads again in MiXCR, with one record for every CDR3 protein. This table holds roughly 200,000 distinct CDR3 sequences, about a fifth found once. Specified time point: patch test 1, 2 weeks after DPC sensitization. Treatment defined: therapeutic diphenylcyclopropenone sensitization with weekly scalp DPC. Source: whole blood, taken in connection with sensitization to the hapten diphenylcyclopropenone (DPC). All receptors come from a woman between 45 and 65 years old with alopecia areata. Some clones in this sample may be carry-over from other donors' samples.

This clonotype turned up a few times. The V gene is TRBV29-1, the J gene TRBJ2-7, with 9 bases fitting TRBD1. The CDR3 length is 13 residues. The trim removed 6 bases at V and 2 bases at J, leaving 5 bases unmatched. Germline CDR1 is SQVTM and CDR2 is ANQGSEA. CDR3 sequence reads: CSVRDRVTYEQYF. CDR3 coding DNA: TGCAGCGTCCGGGACAGGGTTACCTACGAGCAGTACTTC.

The chain combines TRBV20-1 with TRBJ2-2, with 7 bases matching TRBD2. CDR1 and CDR2 from the germline V gene are DFQATT and SNEGSKA (reference sequence). CDR3 length equals 15 residues. V gave up 0 bases and J gave up 1 base; unmatched junction bases: 2. The DNA of the CDR3 is TGCAGTGCTAGAGAAGCGGGAAGGAACACCGGGGAGCTGTTTTTT. Amino acid sequence: CSAREAGRNTGELFF.

The chain joins TRBV20-1 to TRBJ1-1; a possible D gene is TRBD1 (6 bases). V lost 3 bases and J lost 3, with 14 bases in between. The CDR3 length is 14 residues. From germline, CDR1 is DFQATT and CDR2 SNEGSKA (reference sequence). CDR3 residues: CSASEGGVDTEAFF. In DNA, the CDR3 is TGCAGTGCTAGCGAGGGGGGGGTGGACACTGAAGCTTTCTTT.

This clonotype appeared a few times. The rearrangement uses TRBV4-1 and TRBJ2-1; TRBD2 agrees at 8 bases. The germline V gene has CDR1 MGHRA and CDR2 YSYEKL. J was trimmed by 4 bases and V by 3 bases; bases with no gene match: 5. The CDR3 length is 15 residues. This CDR3 reads CASSHPSGFYNEQFF. The CDR3 nucleotides are TGCGCCAGCAGCCATCCTAGCGGGTTTTACAATGAGCAGTTCTTC.